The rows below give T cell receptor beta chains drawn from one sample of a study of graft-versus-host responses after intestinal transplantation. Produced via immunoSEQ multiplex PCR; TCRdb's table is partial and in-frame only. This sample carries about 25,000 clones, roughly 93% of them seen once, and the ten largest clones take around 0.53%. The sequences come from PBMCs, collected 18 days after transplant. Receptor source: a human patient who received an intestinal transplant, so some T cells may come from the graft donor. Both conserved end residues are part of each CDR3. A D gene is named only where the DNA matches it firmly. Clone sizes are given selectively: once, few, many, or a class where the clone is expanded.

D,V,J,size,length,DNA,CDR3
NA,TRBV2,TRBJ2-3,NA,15,TGTGCCAGCAGTACCCGGGATTTAGACACAGATACGCAGTATTTT,CASSTRDLDTDTQYF
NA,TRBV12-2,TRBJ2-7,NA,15,TGTGCAAGTCGCCATTGGCGACAGGGTTACTACGAGCAGTACTTC,CASRHWRQGYYEQYF
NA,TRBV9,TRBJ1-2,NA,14,TGTGCCAGCAGCCCCAGGACCTTAAACTATGGCTACACCTTC,CASSPRTLNYGYTF
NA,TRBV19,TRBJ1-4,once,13,TGTGCCAGTGATTCAGGGGTTAATGAAAAACTGTTTTTT,CASDSGVNEKLFF
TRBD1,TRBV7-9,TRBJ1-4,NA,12,TGTGCAACAGGGGAAGGGGATGAAAAACTGTTTTTT,CATGEGDEKLFF
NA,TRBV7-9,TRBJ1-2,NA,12,TGTGCCACCGAGCTCATCCACGATGGCTACACCTTC,CATELIHDGYTF
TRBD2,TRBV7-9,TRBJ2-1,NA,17,TGTGCCAGCAGCTTAACTAGCGGGGGGGGCCCAAGGAATGAGCAGTTCTTC,CASSLTSGGGPRNEQFF
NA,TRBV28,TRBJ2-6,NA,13,TGTGCCAGCAGGTTACCTGGGGCCAACGTCCTGACTTTC,CASRLPGANVLTF
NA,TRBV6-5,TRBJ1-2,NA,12,TGTGCCAGCAGTGCCACAGGATATGGCTACACCTTC,CASSATGYGYTF
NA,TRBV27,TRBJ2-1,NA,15,TGTGCCAGCAGTATCCGGACAGAGCCCACTGGGGAGCAGTTCTTC,CASSIRTEPTGEQFF
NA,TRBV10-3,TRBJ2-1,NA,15,TGTGCCATCAGTGAAATCGGGGCACTGGGGGATGAGCAGTTCTTC,CAISEIGALGDEQFF
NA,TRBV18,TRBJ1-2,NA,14,TGTGCCAGCTCAATCCAGGGTGGAGGGTATGGCTACACCTTC,CASSIQGGGYGYTF
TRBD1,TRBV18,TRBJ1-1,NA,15,TGTGCCAGCTCACAAAGTCCGGGACAGGGCGCTGAAGCTTTCTTT,CASSQSPGQGAEAFF
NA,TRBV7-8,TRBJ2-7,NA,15,TGTGCCAGCAGCTTTGGAGGAGGGGGCCTATACGAGCAGTACTTC,CASSFGGGGLYEQYF
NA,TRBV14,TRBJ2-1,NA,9,TGTGACTCGGTCCATGAGCAGTTCTTC,CDSVHEQFF
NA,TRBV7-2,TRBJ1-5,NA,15,TGTGCCAGCAGCGCCGGGGCTGCGGGCAATCAGCCCCAGCATTTT,CASSAGAAGNQPQHF
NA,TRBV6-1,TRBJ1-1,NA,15,TGTGCCAGCAGTCCCGGGACGGCCAAGAACACTGAAGCTTTCTTT,CASSPGTAKNTEAFF
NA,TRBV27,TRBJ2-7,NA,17,TGTGCCAGCAGTTTATCTGTGGGGGCAGGGTTTCCTTACGAGCAGTACTTC,CASSLSVGAGFPYEQYF
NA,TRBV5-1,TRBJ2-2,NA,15,TGCGCCAGCAGCTTCGCCAGAGAAGCCCCCGGGGAGCTGTTTTTT,CASSFAREAPGELFF
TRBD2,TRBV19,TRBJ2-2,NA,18,TGTGCCAGTAGTATGAGTAGCGGGGGGCCGCTTAGGGCCGGGGAGCTGTTTTTT,CASSMSSGGPLRAGELFF
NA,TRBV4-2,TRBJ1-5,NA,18,TGTGCCAGCAGCTCTCATGACCGGGCCGATGAGAACAATCAGCCCCAGCATTTT,CASSSHDRADENNQPQHF
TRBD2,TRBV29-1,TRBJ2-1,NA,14,TGCAGCGACACTAGCGGGGGGGCCTACAATGAGCAGTTCTTC,CSDTSGGAYNEQFF
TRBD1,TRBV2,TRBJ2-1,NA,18,TGTGCCAGCAGCTACGTTCCTGGGGACAGCGCAAACTACAATGAGCAGTTCTTC,CASSYVPGDSANYNEQFF
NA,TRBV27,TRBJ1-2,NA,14,TGTGCCAGCAGTTCCTTCGACAGGAACTATGGCTACACCTTC,CASSSFDRNYGYTF
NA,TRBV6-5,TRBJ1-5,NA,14,TGTGCCAGCAACGAGTGGCCTAGCAATCAGCCCCAGCATTTT,CASNEWPSNQPQHF
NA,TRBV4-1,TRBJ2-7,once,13,TGCGCCAGCAGCCAAGTTAGAGGCACCGAGCAGTACTTC,CASSQVRGTEQYF
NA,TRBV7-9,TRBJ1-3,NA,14,TGTGCCAGCAGCCCCCCTGGGCTGGGAAACACCATATATTTT,CASSPPGLGNTIYF
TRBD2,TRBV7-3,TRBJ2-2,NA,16,TGTGCCAGCAGCTTAACCGGGACTAGCACCACCGGGGAGCTGTTTTTT,CASSLTGTSTTGELFF
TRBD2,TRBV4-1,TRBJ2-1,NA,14,TGCGCCAGCAGTCTAGCGGGGGGGAGCAATGAGCAGTTCTTC,CASSLAGGSNEQFF
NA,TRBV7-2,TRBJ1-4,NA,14,TGTGCCAGCAGCTTAGAGGGTGGCGGGGGGAAACTGTTTTTT,CASSLEGGGGKLFF
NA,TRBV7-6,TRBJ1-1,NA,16,TGTGCCAGCACCGAAAACGGAGGAGGAATGAACACTGAAGCTTTCTTT,CASTENGGGMNTEAFF
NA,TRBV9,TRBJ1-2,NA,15,TGTGCCAGCAGCGTAATCCCCCTACGGGACTATGGCTACACCTTC,CASSVIPLRDYGYTF
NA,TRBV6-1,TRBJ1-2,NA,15,TGTGCCAGCAGTGTTACAGTTTCCTTGGTCTATGGCTACACCTTC,CASSVTVSLVYGYTF
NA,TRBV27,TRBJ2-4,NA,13,TGTGCCAGCAGTTCGGACAGTCAGAACATTCAGTACTTC,CASSSDSQNIQYF
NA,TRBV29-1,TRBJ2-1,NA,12,TGCAGCGTTGAAAGGGGCTACAATGAGCAGTTCTTC,CSVERGYNEQFF
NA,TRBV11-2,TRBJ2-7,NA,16,TGTGCCAGCAGCTCCAAACCAGGGATAGACAGCTACGAGCAGTACTTC,CASSSKPGIDSYEQYF
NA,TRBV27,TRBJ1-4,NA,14,TGTGCCAGCAGTTTCTCGCCCATACATGAAAAACTGTTTTTT,CASSFSPIHEKLFF
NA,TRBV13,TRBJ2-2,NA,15,TGTGCCAGCAGCTTATTGCTTGGACAAAGCGGGGAGCTGTTTTTT,CASSLLLGQSGELFF
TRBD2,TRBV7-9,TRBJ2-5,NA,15,TGTGCCAGCAGCCCGGGAGGGGTACCAGGGGAGACCCAGTACTTC,CASSPGGVPGETQYF
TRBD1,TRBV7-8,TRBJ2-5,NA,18,TGTGCCAGCAGCTTCCCCATAGCCGGGACAGGGTGGGGAGAGACCCAGTACTTC,CASSFPIAGTGWGETQYF
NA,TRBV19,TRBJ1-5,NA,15,TGTGCCAGTAGTATAGTCGGCGGAGCCAGTCAGCCCCAGCATTTT,CASSIVGGASQPQHF
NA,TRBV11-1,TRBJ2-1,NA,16,TGTGCCAGCAGCTCCTTCCAGTCAGCCTCCTACAATGAGCAGTTCTTC,CASSSFQSASYNEQFF
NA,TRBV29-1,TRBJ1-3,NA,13,TGCAGCGTAAGAGCGCAGGGAGGAAACACCATATATTTT,CSVRAQGGNTIYF
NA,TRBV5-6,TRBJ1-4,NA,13,TGTGCCAGCAGTTCCGACACTTTTGGAAAACTGTTTTTT,CASSSDTFGKLFF
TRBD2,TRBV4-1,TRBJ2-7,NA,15,TGCGCCAGCAGCCAAGTCCCGGGGGGGCCCTACGAGCAGTACTTC,CASSQVPGGPYEQYF
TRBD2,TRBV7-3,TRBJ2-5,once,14,TGTGCCAGCAGCTATAGCGGGGGCGGGGAGACCCAGTACTTC,CASSYSGGGETQYF
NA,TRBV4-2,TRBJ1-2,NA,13,TGTGCCAGCAGCCAAAATCGGAACGATGGCTACACCTTC,CASSQNRNDGYTF
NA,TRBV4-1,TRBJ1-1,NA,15,TGCGCCAGCAGCCAAGAACCGGGGGAGGGCGCTGAAGCTTTCTTT,CASSQEPGEGAEAFF
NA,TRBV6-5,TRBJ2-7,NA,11,TGTGCCACGGACAGCTCCTACGAGCAGTACTTC,CATDSSYEQYF
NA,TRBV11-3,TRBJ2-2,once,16,TGTGCCAGCAGCTTGTGGGGGGGCAGTAACACCGGGGAGCTGTTTTTT,CASSLWGGSNTGELFF
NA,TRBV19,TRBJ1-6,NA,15,TGTGCCAGTAGTATAGTAGGGACACTAAATTCACCCCTCCACTTT,CASSIVGTLNSPLHF
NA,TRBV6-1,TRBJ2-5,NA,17,TGTGCCAGCAGTGAATGGTGGTCAGGAGAAGTCCAAGAGACCCAGTACTTC,CASSEWWSGEVQETQYF
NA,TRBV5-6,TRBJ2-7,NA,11,TGTGCCAGCAGCCACTCCTACGAGCAGTACTTC,CASSHSYEQYF
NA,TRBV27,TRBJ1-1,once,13,TGTGCCAGCCATGGACAACCTAACACTGAAGCTTTCTTT,CASHGQPNTEAFF
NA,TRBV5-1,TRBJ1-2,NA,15,TGCGCCAGCAGCTTTTCAGGGACACGTAACTATGGCTACACCTTC,CASSFSGTRNYGYTF
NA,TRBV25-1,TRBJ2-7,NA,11,TGTGCCAGCAGTGTAGTCGACGAGCAGTACTTC,CASSVVDEQYF
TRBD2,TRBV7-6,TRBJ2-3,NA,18,TGTGCCAGCAGCTCCGCCCTAGCGGGGGGCCTTAGCACAGATACGCAGTATTTT,CASSSALAGGLSTDTQYF
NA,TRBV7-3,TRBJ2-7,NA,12,TGTGCCAGCAGCTTATCCCACGGAGAGCAGTACTTC,CASSLSHGEQYF
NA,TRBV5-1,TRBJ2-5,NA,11,TGCGCCAGCAGCTTCCAAGAGACCCAGTACTTC,CASSFQETQYF